These 23 T cell receptor beta chains share one sample of origin, sequenced in a study of metastatic and nonmetastatic thyroid tumors. TCRdb re-processed the PCR reads through MiXCR. The sample has some 37,000 clones; around 20% are singletons. None of the patients had undergone any treatment ahead of thyroid surgery. The specimen sequenced was blood. The receptors shown here come from a female donor with papillary thyroid cancer or a benign thyroid nodule (not recorded which). Some clones in this sample may be carry-over from other donors' samples.

This clone rates as medium-sized. This chain uses TRBV6-1 with TRBJ2-7, with a weak D call TRBD1 (6 bases). The CDR3 is 15 amino acids. With 2 bases removed from V and 0 bases from J, the gap between germline ends came to 11 bases. Germline assignment: CDR1 MNHNS and CDR2 SASEGT. CDR3 in DNA: TGTGCCAGCAGTGAACTCCTGGACAGCTCCTACGAGCAGTACTTC. Amino acids: CASSELLDSSYEQYF.

This clone has a handful of counts. V usage is TRBV7-9 and J usage is TRBJ2-5; 15 nucleotides agree with TRBD2. V shed 5 bases and J 5 bases; nucleotides not matched to a gene: 6. This CDR3 has 16 amino acids. Germline V CDR1 and CDR2: SEHNR, FQNEAQ (reference sequence). CDR3 loop: CASSRTSGRGGETQYF. In nucleotides, the CDR3 is TGTGCCAGCAGCAGGACTAGCGGGAGGGGAGGCGAGACCCAGTACTTC.

This clone came up once. A much larger clone is a single base away; this may be a read error. The chain has TRBV11-1 and TRBJ2-3; D ambiguous. The CDR3 length is 17 residues. CDR1 SGHAT and CDR2 FQDESV come from the germline V gene (reference sequence). Between the trimmed V and J ends, which lost 5 bases and 1 base, there was a span of 19 bases. The CDR3 DNA reads as TGTGCCAGCAGCCCTCAGCGAATGGGCCAAGGCACAGATACGCAGTATTTT. It codes for CASSPQRMGQGTDTQYF.

On this clone itself: A much larger clone lies one base from this, so it may be a read error. J is TRBJ1-2 and V is TRBV5-1, with D tentatively TRBD1 (6 bases). The germline V and J ends were trimmed by 7 bases and 7 bases, with 23 bases remaining between them. The CDR3 contains 15 residues. The germline V gene encodes CDR1 SGHRS and CDR2 YFSETQ. As DNA, the CDR3 is TGCGCCAGCCGTCGTTCCCAAGGGACATGGCCTGGCTACACCTTC. Its protein is CASRRSQGTWPGYTF.

This clone is labeled as medium-sized (0.01 to 0.1%). CDR3 sequence reads: CASSVRWDLSYNEQFF. Written as DNA, the CDR3 is TGTGCCAGCAGTGTCCGTTGGGACTTGTCCTACAATGAGCAGTTCTTC. The V gene is TRBV6-1, the J gene TRBJ2-1, with D possibly matching TRBD2 (6 bases). Germline CDR1 and CDR2: MNHNS and SASEGT. V was trimmed by 4 bases and J by 1 base, leaving 14 bases between them. The CDR3 loop spans 16 amino acids.

This clone has at least ten counts. The chain employs TRBV19 and TRBJ2-3, with 8 bases lining up with TRBD2. CDR1 and CDR2 (germline): LNHDA, SQIVND (reference sequence). The J segment lost 5 bases and the V segment lost 3 bases, leaving 7 bases of the junction unmatched. This CDR3 contains 15 residues. This CDR3 is CASSMVPGGVDTQYF. Written as DNA, the CDR3 is TGTGCCAGTAGTATGGTCCCGGGAGGGGTAGATACGCAGTATTTT.

Remarks on this clone: The germline gene is not matched at one end of the junction; a read error may be the cause. V gene TRBV19 combines with J gene TRBJ2-3; D assignment may be TRBD1 or TRBD2 (7 bases each). CDR1 and CDR2 (germline): LNHDA, SQIVND (reference sequence). The CDR3 is 15 residues long. In DNA form, the CDR3 reads TGTGCCAGTAGTCAGGGGGGCGGGGGCACAGATACGAAGTATTTT. Translating gives CASSQGGGGTDTKYF.

The chain recombines TRBV12-3 or TRBV12-4 with TRBJ2-2, with 8 bases fitting TRBD2. CDR3 length: 19 residues. V was clipped by 3 bases and J by 5 bases; unmatched bases: 17. The CDR3 spells CASSFQPTSAMARTGELFF. DNA for the CDR3: TGTGCCAGCAGTTTCCAGCCGACTAGCGCGATGGCCCGGACCGGGGAGCTGTTTTTT.

This clone was seen at least ten times. V gene TRBV5-1 combines with J gene TRBJ2-3, with D possibly matching TRBD2 (6 bases). With 3 bases removed from V and 1 base from J, the gap between germline ends came to 12 bases. Germline values: CDR1 SGHRS, CDR2 YFSETQ. The CDR3 loop spans 15 amino acids. The CDR3 coding sequence is TGCGCCAGCAGCTGGGTTAGCGGAGGCACAGATACGCAGTATTTT. As protein: CASSWVSGGTDTQYF.

This rearrangement joins TRBV5-1 to TRBJ2-7; 10 bases fit TRBD2. CDR3 length: 16 amino acids. Germline CDR1 reads SGHRS; CDR2 reads YFSETQ. V dropped 0 bases and J dropped 3; count of bases not matched to a gene: 6. CDR3 coding DNA: TGCGCCAGCAGCTTGGGGCTAGCGGGAGAGGTCTACGAGCAGTACTTC. This encodes CASSLGLAGEVYEQYF. Full variable domain (remainder filled in from reference TRBV5-1 and TRBJ2-7): KAGVTQTPRYLIKTRGQQVTLSCSPISGHRSVSWYQQTPGQGLQFLFEYFSETQRNKGNFPGRFSGRQFSNSRSEMNVSTLELGDSALYLCASSLGLAGEVYEQYFGPGTRLTVT.

This clone was picked up a small number of times. This sequence joins TRBV28 and TRBJ2-7, with D possibly being TRBD2 (5 bases). Trimming left V 6 bases short and J 5 bases short, with 14 bases between. Germline V lookup: CDR1 MDHEN, CDR2 SYDVKM. CDR3 length: 13 amino acids. CDR3 in DNA: TGTGCCAGCAGCACGACTATTAGCAACGAGCAGTACTTC. Residues: CASSTTISNEQYF.

V usage is TRBV5-1 and J usage is TRBJ1-2; D is uncertain. The CDR3 is made up of 14 amino acids. CDR1 and CDR2 from the germline V gene are SGHRS and YFSETQ. V dropped 0 bases and J dropped 2 bases, with 8 bases sitting between them. The CDR3 DNA reads TGCGCCAGCAGCTTGGGGTGGGAGAACTATGGCTACACCTTC. It encodes CASSLGWENYGYTF.

In this sample, this clone turned up a few times. The rearrangement links TRBV11-2 to TRBJ1-1; no definite D call. The CDR3 is 13 amino acids. Germline assignment: CDR1 SGHAT and CDR2 FQNNGV. The V end lost 5 bases, the J end lost 3 bases, and 10 bases lay between the germline ends. The CDR3, as DNA: TGTGCCAGCAGCCCTAGACGGTACACTGAAGCTTTCTTT. Protein product: CASSPRRYTEAFF.

There are many counts of this clone. The chain combines TRBV5-1 with TRBJ1-5, with a possible D match to TRBD1 (5 bases). The CDR3 is made up of 13 amino acids. The ends were cut back, 0 bases at V and 5 bases at J, with 6 bases in the middle. Germline lookup yields CDR1 SGHRS and CDR2 YFSETQ. CDR3 sequence reads: CASSLGRDQPQHF. The CDR3 coding sequence is TGCGCCAGCAGCTTGGGCAGGGATCAGCCCCAGCATTTT.

The chain has TRBV7-3 and TRBJ1-2, with D uncertain. This CDR3 has 16 residues. Germline V CDR1 and CDR2: SGHTA, FQGTGA. The V end lost 5 bases, the J end lost 7 bases, and 23 bases lay between the germline ends. CDR3 nucleotides: TGTGCCAGCAGCCCTGGACTTCCAAACCGTGGTTGTGGCTACACCTTC. As protein: CASSPGLPNRGCGYTF.

This clone has ten or more counts. This rearrangement joins TRBV12-3 or TRBV12-4 to TRBJ2-7; no firm D call. The CDR3 loop spans 11 amino acids. Trimming pared 7 bases from V and 6 bases from J, leaving 10 bases between. DNA for the CDR3: TGTGCCAGCACTGGGGTAGGCGAGCAGTACTTC. Translation gives CASTGVGEQYF.

Many counts were recorded for this clone. The chain employs TRBV30 and TRBJ2-7; the D is unclear. Germline CDR1 reads GTSNPN; CDR2 reads SVGIG (reference sequence). V lost 2 bases to trimming and J lost 6 bases, with 20 bases between them. The CDR3 is 15 amino acids. The chain's CDR3 is CAWSLIVGSSAEQYF. The DNA of the CDR3 is TGTGCCTGGAGTCTTATCGTGGGGTCATCCGCCGAGCAGTACTTC.

The table lists this clone with many counts. J is TRBJ2-1 and V is TRBV11-1; 11 nucleotides line up with TRBD2. The V gene's germline CDR1 is SGHAT and CDR2 FQDESV (reference sequence). With 1 base clipped from V and 10 bases from J, the junction kept 9 bases outside the gene matches. This CDR3 is 16 amino acids long. The CDR3 loop is CASSLVLLAGVGEQFF. The CDR3 DNA reads TGTGCCAGCAGCTTAGTCTTACTAGCGGGAGTTGGAGAGCAGTTCTTC. Together with reference TRBV11-1 and TRBJ2-1, the CDR3 gives the full variable domain: EAEVAQSPRYKITEKSQAVAFWCDPISGHATLYWYRQILGQGPELLVQFQDESVVDDSQLPKDRFSAERLKGVDSTLKIQPAELGDSAMYLCASSLVLLAGVGEQFFGPGTRLTVL.

This clone was counted at least ten times. The chain joins TRBV24-1 to TRBJ2-3; 9 bases are a match to TRBD1. V lost 5 bases to trimming and J lost 6 bases; unmatched junction nucleotides: 8. Germline loops: CDR1 KGHDR, CDR2 SFDVKD. CDR3 size: 15 residues. In DNA form, the CDR3 reads TGTGCCACCAGTGTAGGACAGGGGCGTATTGATACGCAGTATTTT. This encodes CATSVGQGRIDTQYF.

This clone was picked up a small number of times. This sequence may be a read error, since a much larger clone differs from it by one base. V is TRBV4-2 and J is TRBJ1-1, with no clear D. The germline V and J ends were trimmed by 0 bases and 4 bases, with 9 bases remaining between them. Looked up from germline, CDR1 is LGHNA and CDR2 is YNFKEQ. This CDR3 spans 14 amino acids. CDR3 protein: CASSQDRLSTEAFF. The CDR3 DNA sequence: TGTGCCAGCAGCCAAGATCGGCTGAGCACTGAAGCTTTCTTT.

The V gene is TRBV28, the J gene TRBJ2-7; D tentatively reads TRBD1 or TRBD2 (6 bases each). Germline V gene data show CDR1 as MDHEN and CDR2 as SYDVKM. The CDR3 contains 19 residues. Trimming shortened V by 7 bases and J by 1 base, and 29 bases separated the two germline ends. CDR3 amino acids: CASITRLGVSRGPSYEQYF. The CDR3 DNA sequence: TGTGCCAGCATCACCCGATTGGGGGTGAGTCGGGGGCCTTCCTACGAGCAGTACTTC.

This clone was counted many times. This chain uses TRBV18 with TRBJ2-7; perhaps D is TRBD1 or TRBD2 (5 bases each). V was cut by 0 bases and J by 4 bases, with 7 bases left in between. The CDR3 covers 13 residues. The germline V gene encodes CDR1 KGHSH and CDR2 LQKENI. CDR3 nucleotides: TGTGCCAGCTCACCACCGGGGGAGTACGAGCAGTACTTC. Translating gives CASSPPGEYEQYF.

About this clone: At one end the junction does not follow the germline gene, possibly because of a read error. Other DNA sequences in the same sample also yield this CDR3. This rearrangement joins TRBV12-5 to TRBJ2-3; TRBD1 matches 9 bases. This CDR3 is 15 amino acids long. Germline loops: CDR1 LGHNT, CDR2 FRNRAP. The CDR3 DNA sequence: TGTGCTAGTGGTTCCCCCGGGACAGGGATCGATACGCAGTATTTC. Protein: CASGSPGTGIDTQYF.